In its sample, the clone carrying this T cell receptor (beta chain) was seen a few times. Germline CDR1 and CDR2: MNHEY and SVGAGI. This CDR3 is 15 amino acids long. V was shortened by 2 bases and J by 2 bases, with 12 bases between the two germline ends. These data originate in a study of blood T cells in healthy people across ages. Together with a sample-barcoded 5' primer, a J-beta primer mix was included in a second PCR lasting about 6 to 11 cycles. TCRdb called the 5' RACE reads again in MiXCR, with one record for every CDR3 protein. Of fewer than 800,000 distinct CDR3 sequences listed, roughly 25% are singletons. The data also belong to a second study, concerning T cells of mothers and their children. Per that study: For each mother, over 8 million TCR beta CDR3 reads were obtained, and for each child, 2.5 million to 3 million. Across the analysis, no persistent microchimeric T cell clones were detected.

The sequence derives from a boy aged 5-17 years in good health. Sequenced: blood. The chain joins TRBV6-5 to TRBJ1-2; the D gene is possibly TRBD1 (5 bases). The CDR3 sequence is CASSYGDSPNYGYTF. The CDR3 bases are TGTGCCAGCAGTTACGGCGACAGTCCCAACTATGGCTACACCTTC.